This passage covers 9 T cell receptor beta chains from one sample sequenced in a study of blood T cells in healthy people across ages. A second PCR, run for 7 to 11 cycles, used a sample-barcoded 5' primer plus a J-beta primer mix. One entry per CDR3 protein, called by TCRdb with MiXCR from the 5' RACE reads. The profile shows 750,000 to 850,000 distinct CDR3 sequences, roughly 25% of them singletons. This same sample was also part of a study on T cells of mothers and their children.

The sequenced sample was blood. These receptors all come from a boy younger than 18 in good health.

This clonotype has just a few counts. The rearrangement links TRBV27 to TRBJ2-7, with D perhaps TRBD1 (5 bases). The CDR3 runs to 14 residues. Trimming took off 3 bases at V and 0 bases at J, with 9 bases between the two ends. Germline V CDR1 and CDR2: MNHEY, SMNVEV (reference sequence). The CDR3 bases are TGTGCCAGCAGTTTCCAGGACACCTCCTACGAGCAGTACTTC. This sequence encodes CASSFQDTSYEQYF.

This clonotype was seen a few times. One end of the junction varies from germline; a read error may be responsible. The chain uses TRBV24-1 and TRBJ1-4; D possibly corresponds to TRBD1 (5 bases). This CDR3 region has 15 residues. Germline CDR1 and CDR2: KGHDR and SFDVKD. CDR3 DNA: TGTGCCACCAGTGATTCCAGGGAGCTGAATGGAAAACTGTTTTTT. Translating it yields CATSDSRELNGKLFF.

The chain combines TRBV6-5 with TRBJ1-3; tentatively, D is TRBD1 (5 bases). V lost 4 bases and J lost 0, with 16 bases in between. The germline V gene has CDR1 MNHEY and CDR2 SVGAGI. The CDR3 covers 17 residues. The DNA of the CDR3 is TGTGCCAGCAGTTTGGACGGGGCCAGCTCCTCTGGAAACACCATATATTTT. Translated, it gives CASSLDGASSSGNTIYF.

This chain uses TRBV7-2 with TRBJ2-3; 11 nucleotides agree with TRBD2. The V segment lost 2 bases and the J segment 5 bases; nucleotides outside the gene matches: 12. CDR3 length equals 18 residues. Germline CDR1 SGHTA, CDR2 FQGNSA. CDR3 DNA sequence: TGTGCCAGCAGCTTAACACCTCGGGGTAGCGGGGGGGTAGATACGCAGTATTTT. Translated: CASSLTPRGSGGVDTQYF.

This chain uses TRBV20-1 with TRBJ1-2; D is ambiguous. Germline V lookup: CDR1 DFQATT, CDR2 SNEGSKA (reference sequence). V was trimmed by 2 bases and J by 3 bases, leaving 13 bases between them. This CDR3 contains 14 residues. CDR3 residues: CSARRRAIDYGYTF. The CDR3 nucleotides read TGCAGTGCTAGACGGAGGGCCATTGACTATGGCTACACCTTC.

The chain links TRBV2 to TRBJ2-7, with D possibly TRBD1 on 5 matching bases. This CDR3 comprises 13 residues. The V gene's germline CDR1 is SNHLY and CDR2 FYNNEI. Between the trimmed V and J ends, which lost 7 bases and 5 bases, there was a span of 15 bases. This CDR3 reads CASNLQGFNEQYF. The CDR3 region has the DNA TGTGCCAGCAACCTCCAGGGATTCAACGAGCAGTACTTC.

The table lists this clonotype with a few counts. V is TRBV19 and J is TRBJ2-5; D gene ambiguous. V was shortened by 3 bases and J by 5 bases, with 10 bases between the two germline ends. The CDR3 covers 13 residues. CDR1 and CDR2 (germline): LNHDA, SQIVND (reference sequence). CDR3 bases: TGTGCCAGTAGTATGATGAGTTCCGAGACCCAGTACTTC. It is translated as CASSMMSSETQYF.

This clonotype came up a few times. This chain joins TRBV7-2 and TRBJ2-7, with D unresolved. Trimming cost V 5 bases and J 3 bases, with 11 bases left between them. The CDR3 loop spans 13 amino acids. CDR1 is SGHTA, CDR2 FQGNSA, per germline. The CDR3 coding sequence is TGTGCCAGCAGCCCCTCTTATTTCTACGAGCAGTACTTC. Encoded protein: CASSPSYFYEQYF.

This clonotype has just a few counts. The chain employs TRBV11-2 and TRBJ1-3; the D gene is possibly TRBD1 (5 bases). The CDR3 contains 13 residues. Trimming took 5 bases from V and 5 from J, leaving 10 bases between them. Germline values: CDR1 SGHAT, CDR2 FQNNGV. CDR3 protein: CASSSDRRNTIYF. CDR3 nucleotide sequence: TGTGCCAGCAGCAGTGACAGAAGAAACACCATATATTTT.